The T cell receptor beta chain under discussion was sequenced for a study of T cell repertoires in cytomegalovirus infection. On this clonotype: Antigen unknown.

MiXCR, applied by TCRdb to the reads, yields one record per CDR3 protein. The table has some 270,000 distinct CDR3 sequences, less than 25% seen once. The CDR3 length is 22 residues. The germline V gene encodes CDR1 SGHVS and CDR2 FNYEAQ. V gave up 6 bases and J gave up 3 bases; unmatched junction bases: 26. The TCR was taken from a human donor in good health (CMV status not recorded). Some clones in this sample may be carry-over from other donors' samples. This material consisted of cultured PBMCs, taken from culture after CMV antigen stimulation. The V gene is TRBV7-6, the J gene TRBJ2-1; TRBD2 aligns across 10 bases. The CDR3 reads CASRTASEGVLSSGRYYNEQFF. The CDR3 DNA is TGTGCCAGCAGGACGGCCTCGGAAGGTGTCCTGTCTAGCGGGAGATACTACAATGAGCAGTTCTTC.